These T cell receptor beta chains were read from a single sample in a study of monozygotic twins with inflammatory bowel disease. Each CDR3 protein gets one entry in TCRdb, which reprocessed the 5' RACE reads and gives no DNA. The sample holds around 99,000 distinct CDR3 sequences. Sequenced: blood. The origin of the receptors is a human donor with ulcerative colitis or Crohn's disease, or a healthy co-twin of an affected twin (not recorded which). The CDR3 runs from the conserved cysteine through the conserved F or W. The order of the fields is J gene, V gene, CDR3 protein.

j_gene: TRBJ2-7
v_gene: TRBV7-9
CDR3aa: CASSLDQGQNEQYF

j_gene: TRBJ1-5
v_gene: TRBV20-1
CDR3aa: CSAYDATAYSNQPQHF

j_gene: TRBJ1-5
v_gene: TRBV28
CDR3aa: CASSSRVAQPQHF

j_gene: TRBJ2-2
v_gene: TRBV7-9
CDR3aa: CASSPPWAGELFF

j_gene: TRBJ2-3
v_gene: TRBV4-2
CDR3aa: CASSQDRDLAGGTDTQYF

j_gene: TRBJ2-7
v_gene: TRBV12-3/TRBV12-4
CDR3aa: CASSRGTGGYEQYF

j_gene: TRBJ2-7
v_gene: TRBV4-1
CDR3aa: CASSHSGTLTYEQYF

j_gene: TRBJ2-6
v_gene: TRBV20-1
CDR3aa: CSARIRGAYGANVLTF

j_gene: TRBJ2-3
v_gene: TRBV15
CDR3aa: CATSRDGKSTDTQYF

j_gene: TRBJ2-2
v_gene: TRBV12-3/TRBV12-4
CDR3aa: CASITWEGRKLFF

j_gene: TRBJ2-2
v_gene: TRBV28
CDR3aa: CANGTTTGELFF

j_gene: TRBJ2-1
v_gene: TRBV19
CDR3aa: CASTLTSGRYDEQFF

j_gene: TRBJ2-5
v_gene: TRBV29-1
CDR3aa: CSADRGASETQYF

j_gene: TRBJ1-4
v_gene: TRBV12-2
CDR3aa: CASRLGSGTPGKLFF

j_gene: TRBJ2-1
v_gene: TRBV4-3
CDR3aa: CASSHVGLADNEQFF

j_gene: TRBJ1-2
v_gene: TRBV5-6
CDR3aa: CASSLVVSTIGYTF

j_gene: TRBJ2-5
v_gene: TRBV20-1
CDR3aa: CSAPSAGGTQETQYF

j_gene: TRBJ1-2
v_gene: TRBV12-3/TRBV12-4
CDR3aa: CASSPGTGGLAVTF

j_gene: TRBJ2-1
v_gene: TRBV19
CDR3aa: CASSFGQGLNEQFF

j_gene: TRBJ2-7
v_gene: TRBV25-1
CDR3aa: CASSRTRDPGDYEQYF

j_gene: TRBJ2-1
v_gene: TRBV4-2
CDR3aa: CASSQDWLAGNEQFF

j_gene: TRBJ1-1
v_gene: TRBV7-9
CDR3aa: CASSFLNRGTEAFF

j_gene: TRBJ2-3
v_gene: TRBV5-4
CDR3aa: CASTGGGRAGTDTQYF

j_gene: TRBJ2-7
v_gene: TRBV3-1
CDR3aa: CASSQGGAAGEQYF

j_gene: TRBJ2-3
v_gene: TRBV29-1
CDR3aa: CSVEVADPDTQYF

j_gene: TRBJ1-1
v_gene: TRBV27
CDR3aa: CASSFQTGSEAFF

j_gene: TRBJ2-7
v_gene: TRBV27
CDR3aa: CASSPLGGPYEQYF

j_gene: TRBJ1-5
v_gene: TRBV27
CDR3aa: CASSYRGRDQPQHF

j_gene: TRBJ1-2
v_gene: TRBV7-2
CDR3aa: CAGSPRTGGGGYTF

j_gene: TRBJ1-6
v_gene: TRBV5-5
CDR3aa: CASTLFNRTGRSPLHF

j_gene: TRBJ2-7
v_gene: TRBV20-1
CDR3aa: CSARDIATSGISYEQYF

j_gene: TRBJ2-7
v_gene: TRBV9
CDR3aa: CASSLGRETYEQYF

j_gene: TRBJ2-1
v_gene: TRBV20-1
CDR3aa: CSADPLAGGPNEQFF

j_gene: TRBJ2-1
v_gene: TRBV4-2
CDR3aa: CASSHPLGLAGLNEQFF

j_gene: TRBJ2-5
v_gene: TRBV6-5
CDR3aa: CASSSGTSGIRLQETQYF

j_gene: TRBJ2-5
v_gene: TRBV7-9
CDR3aa: CASSLRGGGEETQYF

j_gene: TRBJ1-2
v_gene: TRBV5-1
CDR3aa: CASSLETPNYGYTF

j_gene: TRBJ1-5
v_gene: TRBV28
CDR3aa: CASSLTGAQPQHF

j_gene: TRBJ2-3
v_gene: TRBV12-3/TRBV12-4
CDR3aa: CASTSNTEGTDTQYF

j_gene: TRBJ1-2
v_gene: TRBV12-3/TRBV12-4
CDR3aa: CASSRTATNYGYTF

j_gene: TRBJ2-3
v_gene: TRBV10-3
CDR3aa: CAISATGAGADTQYF

j_gene: TRBJ1-5
v_gene: TRBV12-3/TRBV12-4
CDR3aa: CASSVIQGRGPQHF

j_gene: TRBJ2-7
v_gene: TRBV20-1
CDR3aa: CSAMWGSYEQYF

j_gene: TRBJ1-2
v_gene: TRBV5-1
CDR3aa: CASSSQGAGYGYTF

j_gene: TRBJ1-1
v_gene: TRBV20-1
CDR3aa: CSATGGATEAFF

j_gene: TRBJ1-1
v_gene: TRBV7-9
CDR3aa: CASTLGRETEAFF

j_gene: TRBJ2-7
v_gene: TRBV28
CDR3aa: CASRTRRSNYEQYF

j_gene: TRBJ2-3
v_gene: TRBV12-3/TRBV12-4
CDR3aa: CASKSGGGTDTQYF

j_gene: TRBJ1-1
v_gene: TRBV7-6
CDR3aa: CASSPGGQTNTEAFF

j_gene: TRBJ2-1
v_gene: TRBV20-1
CDR3aa: CCAGGPGGNEQFF

j_gene: TRBJ2-2
v_gene: TRBV20-1
CDR3aa: CSAFRQEENTGELFF

j_gene: TRBJ2-2
v_gene: TRBV29-1
CDR3aa: CSVRRGSTNTGELFF

j_gene: TRBJ1-1
v_gene: TRBV4-3
CDR3aa: CASSQRGAMNTEAFF

j_gene: TRBJ1-1
v_gene: TRBV20-1
CDR3aa: CSARAGSENTEAFF

j_gene: TRBJ2-2
v_gene: TRBV7-3
CDR3aa: CASSRGTSTGELFF

j_gene: TRBJ1-4
v_gene: TRBV10-3
CDR3aa: CAIRGSGEKLFF

j_gene: TRBJ2-3
v_gene: TRBV27
CDR3aa: CASSRLAQDDTQYF